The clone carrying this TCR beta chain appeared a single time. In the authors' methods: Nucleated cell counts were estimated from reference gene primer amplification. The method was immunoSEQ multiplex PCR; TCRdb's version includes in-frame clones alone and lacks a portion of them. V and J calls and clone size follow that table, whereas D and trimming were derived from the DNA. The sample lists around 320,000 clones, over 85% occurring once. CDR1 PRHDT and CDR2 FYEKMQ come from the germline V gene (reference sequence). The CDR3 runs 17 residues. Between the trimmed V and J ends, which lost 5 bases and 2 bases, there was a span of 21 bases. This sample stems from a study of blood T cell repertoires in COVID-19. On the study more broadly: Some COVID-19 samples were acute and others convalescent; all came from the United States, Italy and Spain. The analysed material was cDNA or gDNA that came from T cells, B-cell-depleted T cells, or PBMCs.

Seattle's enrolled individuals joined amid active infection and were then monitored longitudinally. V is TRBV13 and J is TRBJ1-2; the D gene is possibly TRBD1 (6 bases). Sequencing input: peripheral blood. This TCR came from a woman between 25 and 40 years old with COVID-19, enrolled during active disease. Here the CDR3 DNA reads TGTGCCAGCAGCCCATTAGAACGGGGACACCTCAACTATGGCTACACCTTC. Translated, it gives CASSPLERGHLNYGYTF.